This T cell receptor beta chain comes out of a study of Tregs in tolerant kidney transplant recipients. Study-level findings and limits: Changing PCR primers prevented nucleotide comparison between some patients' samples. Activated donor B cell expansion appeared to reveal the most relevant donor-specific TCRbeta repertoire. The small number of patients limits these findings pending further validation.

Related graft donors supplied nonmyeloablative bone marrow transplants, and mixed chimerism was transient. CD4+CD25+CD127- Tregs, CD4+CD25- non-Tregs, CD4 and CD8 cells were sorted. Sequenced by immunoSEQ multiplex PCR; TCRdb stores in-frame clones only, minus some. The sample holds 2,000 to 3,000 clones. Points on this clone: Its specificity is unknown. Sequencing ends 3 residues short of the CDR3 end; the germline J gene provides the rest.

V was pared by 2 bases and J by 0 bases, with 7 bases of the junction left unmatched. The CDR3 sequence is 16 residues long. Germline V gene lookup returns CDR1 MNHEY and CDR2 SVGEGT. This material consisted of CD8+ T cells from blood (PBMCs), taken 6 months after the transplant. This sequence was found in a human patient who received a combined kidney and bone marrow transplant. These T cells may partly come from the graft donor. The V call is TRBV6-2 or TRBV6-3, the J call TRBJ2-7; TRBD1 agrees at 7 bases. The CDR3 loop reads CASSYHRDSLSYEQYF. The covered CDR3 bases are TGTGCCAGCAGTTACCACCGGGACAGCCTCTCCTACGAG.